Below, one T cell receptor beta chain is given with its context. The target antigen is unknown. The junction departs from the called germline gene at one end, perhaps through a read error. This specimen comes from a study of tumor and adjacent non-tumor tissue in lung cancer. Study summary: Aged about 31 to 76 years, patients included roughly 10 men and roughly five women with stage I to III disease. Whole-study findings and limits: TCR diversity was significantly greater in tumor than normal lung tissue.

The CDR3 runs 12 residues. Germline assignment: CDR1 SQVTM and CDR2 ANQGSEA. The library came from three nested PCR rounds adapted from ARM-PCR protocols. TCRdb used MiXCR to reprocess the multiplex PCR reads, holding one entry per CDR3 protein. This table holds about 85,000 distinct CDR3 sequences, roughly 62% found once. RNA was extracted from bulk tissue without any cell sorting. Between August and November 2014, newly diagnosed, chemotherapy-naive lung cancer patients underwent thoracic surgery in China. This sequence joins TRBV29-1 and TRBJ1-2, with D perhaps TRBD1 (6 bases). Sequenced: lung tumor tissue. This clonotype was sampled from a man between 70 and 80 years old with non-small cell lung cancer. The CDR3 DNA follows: TGCGGCGTTGACGGACAGAGCTATGGCTACACCTTC. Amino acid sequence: CGVDGQSYGYTF.